This T cell receptor beta chain was sequenced for a study of blood T cell repertoires in COVID-19. On the study more broadly: The origin of the acute and convalescent COVID-19 samples was the United States, Italy and Spain.

As handled by the study authors: It was from reference gene primer amplification that nucleated cell counts were estimated. Profiling relied on immunoSEQ multiplex PCR, and the TCRdb table lists in-frame clones only, not all of them. From that table come the V and J calls and clone size; the DNA was used to work out D and trimming. This sample carries fewer than 40,000 clones, about 88% of them seen once, and the ten largest clones take around 36%. Trimming cost V 2 bases and J 3 bases, with 5 bases left between them. CDR1 and CDR2 (germline): SGHVS, FQNEAQ. CDR3 size: 12 residues. Sequencing input: peripheral blood. The rearrangement joins TRBV7-8 to TRBJ2-7; D is unresolved. This sequence was found in an older man with active COVID-19. The CDR3 protein is CASSLPGYEQYF. DNA of the CDR3: TGTGCCAGCAGCTTACCGGGCTACGAGCAGTACTTC.